This TCR beta chain was observed in a study of blood T cell repertoires in COVID-19. CDR1 is SEHNR and CDR2 is FQNEAQ in the germline V gene (reference sequence). The CDR3 is 13 amino acids. Trimming pared 5 bases from V and 1 base from J, leaving 7 bases between. Participant ages covered about 18 to 90 years across 25 or so US areas. Participant-reported clinical history was the basis for cohort assignment. Two negative PCRs, clearance, or symptom resolution had been documented for recovered Cohort 3 donors. This clone turned up a few times. The method was immunoSEQ multiplex PCR; TCRdb's version includes in-frame clones alone and lacks a portion of them. The sample holds more than 200,000 clones, 80% to 95% seen once.

This chain links TRBV7-9 with TRBJ2-3; no clear D gene. Sequenced input: PBMCs or T cells enriched from blood (not recorded which). The receptor's source is a woman between 18 and 29 years old who had recovered from COVID-19. The chain's CDR3 is CASSPAGTDTQYF. The CDR3 region has the DNA TGTGCCAGCAGCCCCGCGGGCACAGATACGCAGTATTTT.